Below are 14 T cell receptor beta chains sequenced from a single sample in a study of T cells after yellow fever vaccination. TCRdb passed the 5' RACE reads through MiXCR, listing each CDR3 protein once. The data hold approximately 300,000 distinct CDR3 sequences, with approximately 11% observed a single time. Sequences were derived from CD4+ T cells sorted from PBMCs, sampled 45 days after the yellow fever booster vaccination. Source of these receptors: a man younger than 35 who received the YFV17D yellow fever vaccine.

This chain uses TRBV11-2 with TRBJ2-7; TRBD1 aligns across 9 bases. Germline V gene data show CDR1 as SGHAT and CDR2 as FQNNGV. V dropped 5 bases and J dropped 0; count of bases not matched to a gene: 14. The CDR3 is made up of 18 amino acids. CDR3 nucleotides: TGTGCCAGCAGCCTACGAGTAGGGGGACAGGGCACCTCCTACGAGCAGTACTTC. Protein: CASSLRVGGQGTSYEQYF.

The chain employs TRBV20-1 and TRBJ2-7, with D tentatively TRBD1 or TRBD2 (5 bases each). Germline CDR1 DFQATT, CDR2 SNEGSKA (reference sequence). This CDR3 has 13 amino acids. The germline V and J ends were trimmed by 3 bases and 6 bases, with 15 bases remaining between them. CDR3 in amino acids: CSASRDPGFEQYV. Written as DNA, the CDR3 is TGCAGTGCTAGTCGGGACCCGGGGTTCGAGCAGTACGTC.

This clonotype was found many times. The chain couples TRBV9 to TRBJ2-5, with TRBD1 matching 9 bases. The CDR3 extends over 14 amino acids. Germline V CDR1 and CDR2: SGDLS, YYNGEE. J lost 5 bases, V lost 4 bases, and 6 bases had no gene match. The CDR3 region is CASSPNRGRETQYF. In nucleotides, the CDR3 is TGTGCCAGCAGCCCAAACAGGGGGCGGGAGACCCAGTACTTC.

This clonotype was detected many times. The chain has TRBV20-1 and TRBJ1-1; no firm D call. The V end was cut by 5 bases, the J end by 1 base, with 8 bases between. The CDR3 runs 12 residues. The germline gives CDR1 DFQATT, CDR2 SNEGSKA (reference sequence). The CDR3 region has the DNA TGCAGTGCTTATCGACAGAACACTGAAGCTTTCTTT. As protein: CSAYRQNTEAFF.

The genes are TRBV7-2 and TRBJ2-1, with TRBD2 matching 10 bases. Germline V gene lookup returns CDR1 SGHTA and CDR2 FQGNSA. Trimming removed 5 bases from V and 3 bases from J; junction bases left unmatched: 7. The CDR3 sequence is 16 residues long. The CDR3 coding sequence is TGTGCCAGCAGCCGGCGGGCTAGCGGGGGCTACAATGAGCAGTTCTTC. Encoded protein: CASSRRASGGYNEQFF.

This chain connects TRBV6-2 or TRBV6-3 to TRBJ2-1, with D perhaps matching TRBD1 (6 bases). The CDR3 runs 14 residues. Trimming removed 10 bases from V and 1 base from J, with 14 bases in between. From germline, CDR1 is MNHEY and CDR2 SVGEGT. The CDR3 DNA reads as TGTGCCACCATGATGGACAGATCCTACAATGAGCAGTTCTTC. Its translation is CATMMDRSYNEQFF.

This clonotype was counted only a few times. V is TRBV4-1 and J is TRBJ2-1; maybe TRBD2 (7 bases). This CDR3 is built from 15 residues. CDR1 is MGHRA, CDR2 YSYEKL, per germline. V was trimmed by 1 base and J by 10 bases, leaving 17 bases between them. In nucleotides, the CDR3 is TGCGCCAGCAGCCAAGGCGGGGGTGGGGGGCTCGAGCAGTTCTTC. Encoded protein: CASSQGGGGGLEQFF.

The chain combines TRBV7-2 with TRBJ2-3, with D uncertain. The CDR3 has 13 amino acids. Between the trimmed V and J ends, which lost 2 bases and 0 bases, there was a span of 3 bases. Germline CDR1 SGHTA, CDR2 FQGNSA. CDR3 nucleotide sequence: TGTGCCAGCAGCTTAATGAGCACAGATACGCAGTATTTT. It codes for CASSLMSTDTQYF.

This clonotype was seen many times. V and J are TRBV5-1 and TRBJ2-3; 11 bases line up with TRBD2. Trimming at V came to 7 bases and at J to 1 base, leaving 5 bases not matched to a gene. The CDR3 covers 15 residues. The germline CDR1 and CDR2 sequences are SGHRS and YFSETQ. CDR3: CASRETSGGTDTQYF. DNA of the CDR3: TGCGCCAGCCGAGAGACTAGCGGGGGCACAGATACGCAGTATTTT.

The chain links TRBV20-1 to TRBJ2-5; TRBD2 aligns across 11 bases. Germline CDR1 DFQATT, CDR2 SNEGSKA (reference sequence). The CDR3 runs to 13 residues. J gave up 3 bases and V 7 bases, and 4 bases lay outside the gene matches. The CDR3 loop reads CSGGSGGEETQYF. The CDR3 DNA follows: TGCAGTGGGGGTAGCGGGGGGGAAGAGACCCAGTACTTC.

This clonotype appeared a few times. The chain links TRBV5-6 to TRBJ2-5, with 7 bases identical to TRBD1. V shed 0 bases and J 5 bases; nucleotides not matched to a gene: 10. CDR3 length: 16 residues. Per the germline V gene, CDR1 is SGHDT and CDR2 is YYEEEE. CDR3 DNA sequence: TGTGCCAGCAGCTTGGACGAGGGGGCGTCAGTGGAGACCCAGTACTTC. This gives the protein CASSLDEGASVETQYF. The full variable domain, its missing parts supplied by reference TRBV5-6 and TRBJ2-5, is DAGVTQSPTHLIKTRGQQVTLRCSPKSGHDTVSWYQQALGQGPQFIFQYYEEEERQRGNFPDRFSGHQFPNYSSELNVNALLLGDSALYLCASSLDEGASVETQYFGPGTRLLVL.

The chain employs TRBV20-1 and TRBJ1-1; 8 bases agree with TRBD1. Germline V gives CDR1 DFQATT, CDR2 SNEGSKA (reference sequence). The CDR3 extends over 15 amino acids. V was clipped by 0 bases and J by 3 bases; unmatched bases: 6. CDR3: CSARDRGRWDTEAFF. The CDR3 DNA is TGCAGTGCTAGAGACAGGGGGCGCTGGGACACTGAAGCTTTCTTT.

This clonotype has just a few counts. The rearrangement links TRBV25-1 to TRBJ1-2, with D uncertain. The CDR3 runs 13 residues. Germline CDR1 is MGHDK and CDR2 is SYGVNS. Trimming shortened V by 5 bases and J by 8 bases, and 15 bases separated the two germline ends. Here the CDR3 DNA reads TGTGCCAGCAGTTTGGAGGCTTTCCGGGGCTACACCTTC. Its translation: CASSLEAFRGYTF.

A few counts support this clonotype. The V and J genes are TRBV6-5 and TRBJ2-1; 8 nucleotides agree with TRBD2. CDR3 length: 15 residues. CDR1 and CDR2 (germline): MNHEY, SVGAGI. Losses at the gene ends were 7 bases for V and 4 bases for J; bases not matched to a gene: 9. The CDR3 loop reads CASKVAGMKYNEQFF. The CDR3 bases are TGTGCCAGCAAGGTAGCGGGGATGAAGTACAATGAGCAGTTCTTC.